This TCR beta chain was sequenced during a study of T cell responses to AZD1222 COVID-19 vaccine (dated by TCRdb to about 2021). Turning to the overall study: Because spike-specific TCR depth and breadth did not differ between the two schedules, AZD1222 recipients who got a second dose at roughly 4 weeks were pooled with those who got a second dose at roughly 12 weeks. A total of approximately 240 trial participants underwent TCR sequencing, of whom about 200 received two doses of AZD1222 and around 25 received two doses of the MenACWY control vaccine. Enrollment into the trials was organized by age into subgroups of 18-55, 56-69 and 70-plus years, and those subgroups contained around 150, 28 and 57 TCR-sequenced participants, respectively. The paper's findings and limits, for the study overall: Reportedly, almost half of the unique spike-specific TCRs recognized epitopes lying outside the regions that are mutated in the B.1.351 and B.1.1.7 variants. After two AZD1222 doses, spike-specific TCR breadth and depth were significantly higher than at day 0 and than in MenACWY recipients. Conclusions about previously exposed vaccinees are limited, since just a handful of AZD1222 recipients were seropositive for SARS-CoV-2 at baseline. In the small 56-69-year group, the increase in depth fell short of significance, most likely because of low power. Because no samples from the day 14 peak response were available, repertoires could be characterized only after the peak T cell response. Vaccine-associated CD4 TCRs spanned the whole spike protein, with dominant responses in regions 160-218 and 743-854. Most participants were white British and females outnumbered males, and the authors suggested that clonal diversity may have been underestimated.

The CDR3 regions of human TCRbeta chains were analyzed by immunosequencing. In the original analysis: Repertoire TCRs were checked for matches against a reference library of SARS-CoV-2-specific TCRs that had been generated using the MIRA antigen-specificity platform. Breadth was defined as the fraction of unique TCRs that were SARS-CoV-2-associated. Depth was defined as the fraction of total T cells that were SARS-CoV-2-associated. Each spike-specific TCR was assigned to its reactive spike region and to a CD4 or CD8 class using the MIRA data. Log10-transformed breadth and depth values were compared by one-way ANOVA with Sidak's multiple comparisons tests. The table comes from immuneACCESS by way of TCRdb, which keeps in-frame sequences with V and J called. Part of the clones is missing from these tables; in studies checked, under half for an unresolved V gene and the rest for unknown reasons. Clone size and the V and J calls come from that table; the DNA yielded D and trimming. The sample yields 100,000 to 150,000 clones; roughly 89% were counted once. Together, the top ten hold approximately 28% of the sample.

Explained via the paper, the time point label denotes: baseline before first vaccination. The vaccinee samples were drawn from two UK trials, COV001 and COV002, one of which was a single-blind randomized controlled phase 2/3 trial testing AZD1222 (ChAdOx1 nCoV-19) in healthy adults. For TCRbeta chain sequencing, PBMC samples from trial participants were taken at day 0 and at day 28 after the second dose. For this clone: Its antigen is not yet known. It has no much larger one-base neighbor in the sample; base qualities were not kept.

The CDR3 goes from the cysteine to the phenylalanine over 15 residues. The read is trimmed to its CDR3 DNA, 45 bases read in frame from base 1. V lost 1 base and J lost 4 bases; the stretch between them is 14 bases long. CDR1 and CDR2 are drawn from the germline V gene: SGHDT, YYEEEE. The material was peripheral blood, obtained on day 0 of AZD1222 vaccination. The origin of this receptor is an adult in good health. The chain uses TRBV5-6 and TRBJ2-5, with no confident D gene call. The DNA is as follows: TGTGCCAGCAGCTTGATAGAGCGCCCAGGAGAGACCCAGTACTTC. It encodes CASSLIERPGETQYF. The CDR3, completed at both ends by the reference TRBV5-6 and TRBJ2-5 genes, gives the full variable domain DAGVTQSPTHLIKTRGQQVTLRCSPKSGHDTVSWYQQALGQGPQFIFQYYEEEERQRGNFPDRFSGHQFPNYSSELNVNALLLGDSALYLCASSLIERPGETQYFGPGTRLLVL.